The next 25 T cell receptor beta chains were all read from a single sample in a study of blood T cell repertoires in COVID-19. Assay used: immunoSEQ multiplex PCR; TCRdb lists only in-frame clones, some missing. The sample shows 200,000 to 250,000 clones, 79% of them seen only once. Sequencing was performed on peripheral blood. The receptors were sampled from a woman in her thirties or forties with active or convalescent COVID-19.

J is TRBJ2-1 and V is TRBV7-9; TRBD2 aligns across 7 bases. This CDR3 has 14 amino acids. After removal of 5 bases from V and 7 bases from J, the junction contained 8 bases not matched to a gene. CDR1 is SEHNR, CDR2 FQNEAQ, per germline (reference sequence). Here the CDR3 reads CASSGGLVGNEQFF. DNA for the CDR3: TGTGCCAGCAGCGGCGGACTAGTAGGTAATGAGCAGTTCTTC.

The chain links TRBV19 to TRBJ2-1; a possible D gene is TRBD2 (6 bases). Germline CDR1 is LNHDA and CDR2 is SQIVND (reference sequence). CDR3 size: 15 residues. The V end lost 6 bases, the J end lost 10 bases, and 22 bases lay between the germline ends. The CDR3 reads CASSRTGGSPREQFF. The CDR3 coding sequence is TGTGCCAGTAGCCGAACCGGGGGATCCCCCCGCGAGCAGTTCTTC.

This clone has only a few counts. This sample also contains other DNA sequences that code for the same CDR3. The rearrangement uses TRBV3-1 (or the pseudogene TRBV3-2) and TRBJ2-1; weak D call: TRBD2 (6 bases). V lost 1 base, J lost 6 bases, and 7 bases lay in between. The germline CDR1 and CDR2 sequences are LGHDT and YNNKEL (reference sequence). The CDR3 length is 13 residues. The CDR3 bases are TGTGCCAGCAGCCAAGTGCGGGGCAATGAGCAGTTCTTC. Protein sequence: CASSQVRGNEQFF.

The chain employs TRBV15 and TRBJ2-3, with 8 nucleotides matching TRBD1. CDR1 is LNHNV, CDR2 YYDKDF, per germline (reference sequence). Unmatched junction bases numbered 5, after V lost 5 bases and J lost 4 bases. This CDR3 contains 14 residues. The CDR3: CATSPTTGADTQYF. CDR3 nucleotides: TGTGCCACCAGCCCCACGACAGGGGCAGATACGCAGTATTTT.

This clone was recorded once. This sequence joins TRBV5-5 and TRBJ1-1; tentative D call: TRBD1 (5 bases). CDR1 is SGHKS, CDR2 YYEKEE, per germline (reference sequence). Deletions cut 4 bases from V and 0 bases from J, with 13 bases between. This CDR3 region has 15 residues. CDR3 nucleotides: TGTGCCAGCAGCCCCCCCGCAGGGATGAACACTGAAGCTTTCTTT. Protein: CASSPPAGMNTEAFF.

The gene calls are TRBV2 and TRBJ2-2, with 12 bases fitting TRBD1. The germline V gene encodes CDR1 SNHLY and CDR2 FYNNEI. The V gene end was trimmed by 8 bases and the J gene end by 6 bases; junction bases not matched to a gene: 4. The CDR3 length is 14 residues. CDR3 in DNA: TGTGCCAGCCGACGGGACAGGGGGCCCGGGGAGCTGTTTTTT. It specifies CASRRDRGPGELFF.

The chain couples TRBV28 to TRBJ1-6; D gene unclear. CDR1 and CDR2 from the germline V gene are MDHEN and SYDVKM. V lost 5 bases and J 12 bases, leaving 11 bases between the germline ends. The CDR3 has 12 residues. In DNA, the CDR3 is TGTGCCAGCAGTCCCCGCACGCGACCCCTCCACTTT. Residues: CASSPRTRPLHF.

The CDR3 DNA reads as TGTGCCAGCAGTCCCCCGGGAGACAGGGTAATGGGCAATCAGCCCCAGCATTTT. Amino acids: CASSPPGDRVMGNQPQHF. The J gene is TRBJ1-5, the V gene TRBV6-6, with 7 bases fitting TRBD1. The germline V gene has CDR1 MNHNY and CDR2 SVGAGI (reference sequence). Unmatched junction bases numbered 15, after V lost 5 bases and J lost 2 bases. The CDR3 extends over 18 amino acids.

CDR3 nucleotides: TGTGCCACCAGTGTCCCCGACAGGGGCCATGAGCAGTTCTTC. Translating gives CATSVPDRGHEQFF. This chain joins TRBV24-1 and TRBJ2-1, with TRBD1 matching 8 bases. V lost 5 bases and J lost 8; bases outside the gene matches: 7. Germline-derived CDR1 and CDR2 are KGHDR and SFDVKD. The CDR3 has 14 amino acids.

In its sample, this clone was seen a few times. The chain carries TRBV30 and TRBJ1-5; D is ambiguous. Germline assignment: CDR1 GTSNPN and CDR2 SVGIG (reference sequence). The V gene lost 0 bases and the J gene lost 0 bases, with 3 bases spanning the gap. The CDR3 consists of 13 residues. CDR3 sequence (DNA): TGTGCCTGGAGTGTACATAGCAATCAGCCCCAGCATTTT. It codes for CAWSVHSNQPQHF.

The chain carries TRBV6-6 and TRBJ2-1; 10 nucleotides align to TRBD2. Germline V gene data show CDR1 as MNHNY and CDR2 as SVGAGI (reference sequence). This CDR3 has 14 amino acids. Trimming cost V 5 bases and J 6 bases; bases outside gene matches: 4. The CDR3 DNA reads as TGTGCCAGCAGTAGCAGCGGGGGGGGCAATGAGCAGTTCTTC. It translates to CASSSSGGGNEQFF.

V gene TRBV3-1 (or the pseudogene TRBV3-2) combines with J gene TRBJ1-2; perhaps TRBD1 as D (6 bases). This CDR3 has 14 amino acids. Germline CDR1 is LGHDT and CDR2 is YNNKEL (reference sequence). Between the trimmed V and J ends, which lost 4 bases and 6 bases, there was a span of 15 bases. CDR3 bases: TGTGCCAGCAGCCGGGGTTTGGGGGCTGATGGCTACACCTTC. This sequence encodes CASSRGLGADGYTF.

The chain uses TRBV19 and TRBJ1-1, with TRBD1 identical over 9 bases. V shed 5 bases and J 6 bases; nucleotides not matched to a gene: 10. Germline V gives CDR1 LNHDA, CDR2 SQIVND (reference sequence). This CDR3 is built from 15 residues. Here the CDR3 DNA reads TGTGCCAGTAGTCCTCGGGGACAGGGCAACTCTGAAGCTTTCTTT. Translation: CASSPRGQGNSEAFF.

The chain is built from TRBV7-3 and TRBJ2-3, with D perhaps matching TRBD2 (5 bases). Trimming removed 5 bases at V and 0 bases at J, with 15 bases between. This CDR3 contains 16 residues. CDR1 is SGHTA and CDR2 is FQGTGA in the germline V gene. As DNA, the CDR3 is TGTGCCAGCAGCCCCAGACTGAGGGCAAGCACAGATACGCAGTATTTT. Its protein is CASSPRLRASTDTQYF.

The V and J genes are TRBV9 and TRBJ1-2; D is perhaps TRBD1 (5 bases). The V end was cut by 3 bases, the J end by 8 bases, with 17 bases between. There are 14 residues in the CDR3. Germline V gene sequence: CDR1 SGDLS, CDR2 YYNGEE. CDR3 region: CASSARGDWLGYTF. CDR3 coding DNA: TGTGCCAGCAGCGCCCGTGGGGACTGGTTGGGCTACACCTTC.

This clone was detected only once. J is TRBJ2-6 and V is TRBV18; 10 nucleotides align to TRBD1. J lost 3 bases, V lost 6 bases, and 8 bases had no gene match. Germline V gene sequence: CDR1 KGHSH, CDR2 LQKENI. The CDR3 covers 17 residues. The CDR3 here is CASSATGGAGGANVLTF. In DNA form, the CDR3 reads TGTGCCAGCTCGGCGACAGGGGGCGCCGGTGGGGCCAACGTCCTGACTTTC.

This chain links TRBV9 with TRBJ1-2, with 8 bases identical to TRBD1. This CDR3 has 14 residues. Germline CDR1 and CDR2: SGDLS and YYNGEE. V trimming: 0 bases; J trimming: 6 bases; junction bases outside the gene matches: 4. DNA for the CDR3: TGTGCCAGCAGCGTAGCCAGGGGGCTAGATGGCTACACCTTC. Its protein product is CASSVARGLDGYTF.

The rearrangement joins TRBV5-1 to TRBJ2-7, with D possibly matching TRBD2 (6 bases). Trimming took 2 bases from V and 5 from J, leaving 8 bases between them. From germline, CDR1 is SGHRS and CDR2 YFSETQ. This CDR3 has 12 amino acids. CDR3 DNA: TGCGCCAGCAGCTTTGGAGGGGACGAGCAGTACTTC. It codes for CASSFGGDEQYF.

V is TRBV28 and J is TRBJ2-7; 7 bases align to TRBD2. Unmatched junction bases numbered 6, after V lost 4 bases and J lost 3 bases. The CDR3 is 14 residues long. CDR1 is MDHEN and CDR2 is SYDVKM in the germline V gene. CDR3 residues: CASSSAGSDYEQYF. The CDR3 bases are TGTGCCAGCAGTTCAGCGGGAAGCGACTACGAGCAGTACTTC.

The CDR3 region is CASSQKGQGGSGYTF. DNA of the CDR3: TGTGCCAGCAGCCAAAAGGGACAGGGGGGATCTGGCTACACCTTC. The V and J genes are TRBV3-1 (or the pseudogene TRBV3-2) and TRBJ1-2; 11 bases fit TRBD1. Unmatched junction bases numbered 6, after V lost 2 bases and J lost 7 bases. The CDR3 has 15 amino acids. Germline CDR1 LGHDT, CDR2 YNNKEL (reference sequence).

This clone showed up just a few times. The gene calls are TRBV2 and TRBJ1-2, with D unresolved. Germline-derived CDR1 and CDR2 are SNHLY and FYNNEI. CDR3 size: 15 residues. Trimming removed 6 bases at V and 4 bases at J, with 18 bases between. Written as DNA, the CDR3 is TGTGCCAGCAGAAAATCGGAGTCCGAGGGCTATGGCTACACCTTC. This codes for CASRKSESEGYGYTF.

The rearrangement links TRBV9 to TRBJ1-1, with D possibly being TRBD1 (6 bases). Germline CDR1 and CDR2: SGDLS and YYNGEE. The CDR3 consists of 15 residues. The ends were cut back, 4 bases at V and 1 base at J, with 14 bases in the middle. For the CDR3, the DNA is TGTGCCAGCAGCTTCCGGACAGAAGGGAACACTGAAGCTTTCTTT. As protein: CASSFRTEGNTEAFF.

The chain links TRBV5-1 to TRBJ1-2, with D possibly matching TRBD1 (6 bases). The CDR3 consists of 14 residues. Germline V gives CDR1 SGHRS, CDR2 YFSETQ. Trimming cost V 1 base and J 4 bases, with 11 bases left between them. The CDR3 DNA sequence: TGCGCCAGCAGCTTGCGACAGGACGGCTATGGCTACACCTTC. Its translation: CASSLRQDGYGYTF.

The V gene is TRBV7-9, the J gene TRBJ1-2; D remains ambiguous. Trimming removed 4 bases at V and 5 bases at J, with 8 bases between. The CDR3 sequence is 12 residues long. CDR1 and CDR2 (germline): SEHNR, FQNEAQ (reference sequence). Written as DNA, the CDR3 is TGTGCCAGCAGCTCCGGGGATTATGGCTACACCTTC. Its translation is CASSSGDYGYTF. The entire variable domain, with the rest obtained from reference TRBV7-9 and TRBJ1-2, is as follows: DTGVSQNPRHKITKRGQNVTFRCDPISEHNRLYWYRQTLGQGPEFLTYFQNEAQLEKSRLLSDRFSAERPKGSFSTLEIQRTEQGDSAMYLCASSSGDYGYTFGSGTRLTVV.

The chain links TRBV5-1 to TRBJ2-5; possibly TRBD1 for D (6 bases). CDR3 length: 15 residues. Trimming shortened V by 3 bases and J by 2 bases, and 14 bases separated the two germline ends. CDR1 is SGHRS, CDR2 YFSETQ, per germline. The CDR3 nucleotides read TGCGCCAGCAGCTCGAGGACAGCCGTTCAAGAGACCCAGTACTTC. This translates into CASSSRTAVQETQYF.